This note documents a single T cell receptor beta chain sequence. No cognate antigen has been identified for it. Per-base qualities were not stored, and no clone one base away is much larger. This sample was taken from a study of OX40 agonist ivuxolimab in advanced cancers. Turning to the overall study: Ivuxolimab, which targeted the costimulatory receptor OX40 (CD134), was an agonistic, fully human IgG2 monoclonal antibody. Intravenous ivuxolimab was administered to patients every 2 weeks at six dose levels: 0.01, 0.1, 0.3, 1.5, 3 and 10 mg/kg. Among the approximately 50 dose-escalation patients, about 20 had hepatocellular carcinoma, approximately 15 melanoma, 9 renal cell carcinoma and 9 head and neck cancer. A male proportion of roughly 80% and a mean age of approximately 58 years, ranging from roughly 23 to 85, were recorded for the dose-escalation cohort. Patients were allowed to have had prior anti-PD-1, anti-PD-L1 or anti-CTLA-4 therapy, and roughly two fifths of the dose-escalation patients had been treated with checkpoint inhibitors. Partial responses occurred in three dose-escalation patients, of whom one had hepatocellular carcinoma and two had cutaneous melanoma. The purpose of peripheral TCRbeta sequencing was to test whether ivuxolimab changed TCR sequence diversity and led to clonal T-cell expansion. The paper describes the monotherapy dose-escalation part (N of about 47 patients) of the phase I trial of ivuxolimab. General study outcomes and caveats: Low levels of normalized T-cell clonal expansion were also seen in some patients who did not respond. The antigen specificity of the peripheral T cells that underwent clonal expansion was not determined. At doses from 0.1 to 3.0 mg/kg, clonal expansion was seen in both CD4+ and CD8+ blood T cells between baseline and week 6. In the 0.1-3.0 mg/kg groups, partial responders had among the lowest normalized peripheral clonal expansion, particularly in CD8+ T cells. On average, CD8+ T cells showed more expanded clones than CD4+ T cells after ivuxolimab.

Via the germline V gene (reference sequence), CDR1 is MNHNY and CDR2 SVGAGI. The junction carries 15 bases between V and J, which are trimmed by 4 bases and 10 bases respectively. From its cysteine to its phenylalanine, the CDR3 spans 13 amino acids. Only CDR3 DNA is held: 39 bases, read in frame from base 1. To sequence the TCRbeta CDR3 region, genomic DNA was isolated from the sorted cells. TCRbeta CDR3 regions were sequenced using the immunoSEQ Assay. Here the immuneACCESS table is served through TCRdb, limited to in-frame sequences with V and J called. Missing clones are a known gap in these copies; in checked studies unresolved V genes cover under half, and the rest lacks a known reason. This sample holds tens of thousands of clones; approximately 84% were observed only once. The biggest ten clones account for about 17% of the sample. The trial excluded patients who had a history of autoimmune disease or were on systemic immunosuppression. Peripheral blood for TCR sequencing was drawn from every dose cohort at baseline, at cycle 4 day 1 and at cycle 7 day 1. The samples were drawn from a first-in-human, open-label, multicenter phase I dose-escalation trial of ivuxolimab. Adults with locally advanced or metastatic head and neck squamous cell, hepatocellular, melanoma or renal cell carcinoma were enrolled in the trial. Before TCR sequencing, CD4+ T cells and CD8+ T cells were sorted from peripheral blood as separate populations.

This TCR derives from an adult with an advanced solid tumor such as melanoma, head and neck, liver or kidney cancer. The receptor chain draws on TRBV6-6 and TRBJ2-3, with a tentative D gene TRBD2 over 6 matching bases. The sample here was CD4+ or CD8+ T cells sorted from blood, taken in a trial of the OX40 agonist ivuxolimab. For the CDR3, the sequence is CASSWTGTGAQYF. DNA sequence: TGTGCCAGCAGTTGGACCGGGACTGGAGCGCAGTATTTT.